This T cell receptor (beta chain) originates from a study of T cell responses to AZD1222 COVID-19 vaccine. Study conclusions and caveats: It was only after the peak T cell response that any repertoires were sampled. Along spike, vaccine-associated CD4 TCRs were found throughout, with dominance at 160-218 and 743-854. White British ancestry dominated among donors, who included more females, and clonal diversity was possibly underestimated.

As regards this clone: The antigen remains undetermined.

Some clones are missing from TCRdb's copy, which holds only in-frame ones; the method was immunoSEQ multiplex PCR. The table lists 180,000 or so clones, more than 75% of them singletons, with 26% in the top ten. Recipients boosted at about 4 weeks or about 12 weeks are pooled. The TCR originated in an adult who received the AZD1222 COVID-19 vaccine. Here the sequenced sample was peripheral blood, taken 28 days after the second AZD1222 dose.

In nucleotides, the CDR3 is TGTGCCAGCAGCCGGTCTCCCCCAGAGCAGTTCTTC. It is translated as CASSRSPPEQFF. The V call is TRBV5-6, the J call TRBJ2-1; no firm D call. CDR1 SGHDT and CDR2 YYEEEE come from the germline V gene. Trimming left V 4 bases short and J 10 bases short, with 12 bases between. The CDR3 is 12 amino acids.